This T cell receptor (beta chain) was found in a study of cytomegalovirus exposure and HLA in healthy donors. Points from the study as a whole: When analyzed later, a missense DCLRE1C variant was found to be linked to TCR beta V- and J-gene trimming.

V gave up 10 bases and J gave up 2 bases, with 13 bases separating them. The CDR3 runs 13 residues. Turning to this clone: Its cognate antigen is unknown.

The PCR was carried out with 60 Vbeta primers and 13 Jbeta primers. The table came from immunoSEQ multiplex PCR; TCRdb's copy has only in-frame clones and leaves some out. The sample yields fewer than 150,000 clones, 82% seen once. This TCR derives from a male donor in good health and CMV-seronegative. This rearrangement joins TRBV23-1 to TRBJ2-3; possibly TRBD1 for D (5 bases). TRBV23-1 counts as an open reading frame of uncertain function. The sample was PBMCs. CDR3 region: CATADTDTDTQYF. DNA of the CDR3: TGCGCCACCGCGGACACGGACACAGATACGCAGTATTTT.